Listed below are T cell receptor beta chains from one sample, sequenced in a study of blood T cell repertoires in COVID-19. Profiled with immunoSEQ multiplex PCR; TCRdb holds only in-frame clones, not every one. The sample comprises about 200,000 clones, roughly four fifths of which are singletons, and approximately 10% rests with the top ten. The sequenced sample consisted of PBMCs or T cells enriched from blood (not recorded which). All receptors derive from a man in his forties or fifties who had recovered from COVID-19. Both conserved end residues are part of each CDR3. A D gene is named only where the DNA matches it firmly. The size of a clone is reported for some rows only, either as once, few or many, or as a class for expanded clones.

d_call j_call clone_size v_call cdr3_nt cdr3_aa
TRBD2 TRBJ2-1 - TRBV6-2/TRBV6-3 TGTGCCAGCAGTGGACTAGCGGGTAAAACGAGCTCCTACAATGAGCAGTTCTTC CASSGLAGKTSSYNEQFF
- TRBJ2-2 - TRBV4-2 TGTGCCAGCAGCCAGTCCTTAACCGGGGAGCTGTTTTTT CASSQSLTGELFF
TRBD2 TRBJ2-1 few TRBV6-4 TGTGCCAGCAGTGTGCGAGCGGGAGACTACAATGAGCAGTTCTTC CASSVRAGDYNEQFF
- TRBJ2-2 - TRBV7-3 TGTGCCAGCAGTTTTTCAGGGGTCACCGGGGAGCTGTTTTTT CASSFSGVTGELFF
- TRBJ1-5 - TRBV15 TGTGCCACCAGCAGAGATCATAGGACTGTGAGAAATCAGCCCCAGCATTTT CATSRDHRTVRNQPQHF
TRBD1 TRBJ2-7 - TRBV7-3 TGTGCCAGCAGCCGTACAGGGGGCCGGGTTTACGAGCAGTACTTC CASSRTGGRVYEQYF
- TRBJ2-7 once TRBV7-2 TGTGCCAGCAGCTTAGGACAGCTATCCTACGAGCAGTACTTC CASSLGQLSYEQYF
TRBD1 TRBJ2-3 few TRBV19 TGTGCCACCCATTCGGGACAGGGGGTGACAGATACGCAGTATTTT CATHSGQGVTDTQYF
TRBD1 TRBJ1-5 many TRBV7-9 TGTGCCAGCAGCCACGGGACAGGGCGGAATCAGCCCCAGCATTTT CASSHGTGRNQPQHF
- TRBJ2-1 - TRBV5-1 TGCGCCAGCAGCTCCACAAGGGGGATTCCCTCCTACAATGAGCAGTTCTTC CASSSTRGIPSYNEQFF
- TRBJ1-5 - TRBV7-3 TGTGCCAGCAGCTCGGGGGACCAGCCCCAGCATTTT CASSSGDQPQHF
TRBD2 TRBJ2-5 few TRBV18 TGTGCCAGCTCACCCGGGACACTAGCGGGAGGTGAGACCCAGTACTTC CASSPGTLAGGETQYF
TRBD1 TRBJ1-2 once TRBV6-5 TGTGCCAGCAGTTACGGACAGGGGGCAACTGGCTACACCTTC CASSYGQGATGYTF
TRBD2 TRBJ2-1 few TRBV10-3 TGTGCCATCAGTGACCCTCCGGGACTAGCGGGAGGGAGGCATGAGCAGTTCTTC CAISDPPGLAGGRHEQFF
TRBD1 TRBJ1-4 - TRBV13 TGTGCCAGCAGCGTTACAGGGGCGCGGGGCGAAAAACTGTTTTTT CASSVTGARGEKLFF
TRBD2 TRBJ2-3 once TRBV7-3 TGTGCCAGCAGCCCGGGACTAGCGGCTTTCTTCACAGATACGCAGTATTTT CASSPGLAAFFTDTQYF
- TRBJ2-7 once TRBV29-1 TGCAGCTCTTGTTGGGGGCCGGGGTACGAGCAGTACTTC CSSCWGPGYEQYF
TRBD2 TRBJ2-5 - TRBV5-1 TGCGCCAGCGCAACTAGCGGGAGGGCAGAGACCCAGTACTTC CASATSGRAETQYF
TRBD2 TRBJ2-5 - TRBV18 TGTGCCAGCTCCGGCTTGCTAGCGGGAGGGCAAGAGACCCAGTACTTC CASSGLLAGGQETQYF
TRBD2 TRBJ2-2 - TRBV19 TGTGCCAGTAGTCGTACCGGGACTACTAACACCGGGGAGCTGTTTTTT CASSRTGTTNTGELFF
- TRBJ1-5 once TRBV18 TGTGCCAGCTCACCCATCCAGGTAAATCAGCCCCAGCATTTT CASSPIQVNQPQHF
TRBD1 TRBJ1-5 - TRBV6-5 TGTGCCAGCAAGGGGCCAGGGGGAGAATATCAGCCCCAGCATTTT CASKGPGGEYQPQHF
- TRBJ1-1 - TRBV12-3/TRBV12-4 TGTGCCAGCAGTGGGAGCGTGGTCACTGAAGCTTTCTTT CASSGSVVTEAFF
- TRBJ1-2 once TRBV12-5 TGTGCTAGTGGTTCTGGGCCCAGCTACACCTTC CASGSGPSYTF
TRBD2 TRBJ2-7 - TRBV27 TGTGCCAGCAGTTCACTAGCGGCGTTCTCCTACGAGCAGTACTTC CASSSLAAFSYEQYF
TRBD1 TRBJ2-2 - TRBV27 TGTGCCAGCAGTACCAGGGGGCGCGGGGAGCTGTTTTTT CASSTRGRGELFF
TRBD1 TRBJ1-1 - TRBV30 TGTGCCTGGAGTCAGGGGGCGGCGGAAGCTTTCTTT CAWSQGAAEAFF
- TRBJ2-3 - TRBV24-1 TGTGCCACCAGTGATTTAAGGGGTTCGGCGTCCTCTAGCACAGATACGCAGTATTTT CATSDLRGSASSSTDTQYF
TRBD1 TRBJ2-7 - TRBV18 TGTGCCAGCTCGGGACAGCGCTACGAGCAGTACTTC CASSGQRYEQYF
TRBD1 TRBJ1-5 - TRBV18 TGTGCCAGCTCACCAAGGGACAGCGACAATCAGCCCCAGCATTTT CASSPRDSDNQPQHF
TRBD2 TRBJ2-5 - TRBV3-1/TRBV3-2 TGTGCCAGCAGCCAAGAAGTTGTCGGACTAGCGGTAAAAGAGACCCAGTACTTC CASSQEVVGLAVKETQYF
- TRBJ2-1 once TRBV28 TGTGCCAGCAGCCGCGTGGGCCCCAATGAGCAGTTCTTC CASSRVGPNEQFF
- TRBJ2-1 - TRBV27 TGTGCCAGCAGTTTCATCGGGAGCCACAATGAGCAGTTCTTC CASSFIGSHNEQFF
- TRBJ1-5 - TRBV27 TGTGCCAGCAGTTCTCGGACAGGCAATCAGCCCCAGCATTTT CASSSRTGNQPQHF
- TRBJ1-2 - TRBV5-5 TGTGCCAGCAGCTTGTACTCAGGTGACGGCTACACCTTC CASSLYSGDGYTF
- TRBJ2-3 - TRBV4-3 TGCGCCAGCAGCCAAGTAAGCGGTGGGGCAGATACGCAGTATTTT CASSQVSGGADTQYF
TRBD2 TRBJ2-7 - TRBV5-4 TGTGCCAGCAGCTTGGGGGCGGGGGACTCCTACGAGCAGTACTTC CASSLGAGDSYEQYF
TRBD1 TRBJ1-5 - TRBV28 TGTGCCAGCAGCCTCGGACAGGGGAATCAGCCCCAGCATTTT CASSLGQGNQPQHF
TRBD1 TRBJ1-2 - TRBV6-5 TGTGCCAGCAGTTACTCGGGACAGGGACTCTATGGCTACACCTTC CASSYSGQGLYGYTF
TRBD1 TRBJ2-7 - TRBV27 TGTGCCAGCAGTCCAACAGGGGGCGAGGGGTACGAGCAGTACTTC CASSPTGGEGYEQYF
TRBD2 TRBJ2-7 - TRBV10-3 TGTGCCATCAGTGACCCGCCAAGACTAGCGGGAGAGGGACAGTACTTC CAISDPPRLAGEGQYF
TRBD2 TRBJ2-1 - TRBV7-6 TGTGCCAGCAGCTTAAAAGCGGGAGGGTACAATGAGCAGTTCTTC CASSLKAGGYNEQFF
TRBD2 TRBJ2-3 - TRBV10-2 TGCGCCAGCAGGGATGGGACTAGCGGGGTTGGGGATACGCAGTATTTT CASRDGTSGVGDTQYF
- TRBJ1-2 - TRBV2 TGTGCCAGCATTTTACTTACGGTACTAGCTAACTATGGCTACACCTTC CASILLTVLANYGYTF
- TRBJ2-1 - TRBV6-5 TGTGCCAGCAGTTACTCGTTCAGGGACAATGAGCAGTTCTTC CASSYSFRDNEQFF
TRBD2 TRBJ2-5 - TRBV5-4 TGTGCCAGCAGCTTGAAACTAGCGGGAGATGAGACCCAGTACTTC CASSLKLAGDETQYF
TRBD2 TRBJ2-5 - TRBV6-5 TGTGCCAGCAGTTACGGCAGCGGGAGGGCGATAAAGACCCAGTACTTC CASSYGSGRAIKTQYF
- TRBJ1-5 few TRBV30 TGTGCCTACAGACCAAATAGCAATCAGCCCCAGCATTTT CAYRPNSNQPQHF
TRBD1 TRBJ2-5 - TRBV9 TGTGCCAGCAGCCAGGGACAGGGAGAGACCCAGTACTTC CASSQGQGETQYF
TRBD2 TRBJ2-2 - TRBV7-2 TGTGCCAGCAGCGTCGGACTAGCGGGAGTCGGGGAGCTGTTTTTT CASSVGLAGVGELFF